This T cell receptor (beta chain) came from a study of blood T cell repertoires in COVID-19. As for the study in general: Sample material is recorded as cDNA or gDNA derived from T cells, B-cell-depleted T cells, or PBMCs.

V lost 0 bases and J lost 4; bases outside the gene matches: 7. The CDR3 runs to 16 residues. Germline V gene lookup returns CDR1 SGHRS and CDR2 YFSETQ. Authors' analysis steps: By means of reference gene primer amplification, nucleated cell counts were estimated. Assay used: immunoSEQ multiplex PCR; TCRdb lists only in-frame clones, some missing. V and J calls and clone size come straight from that table; D and trimming were deduced from the DNA. Among about 73,000 clones, 82% were seen once, and the ten largest hold 4% to 5%. This sequence joins TRBV5-1 and TRBJ2-7; 10 bases agree with TRBD2. The TCR was taken from a woman aged 60-70 years with acute or convalescent COVID-19. Sequenced material: peripheral blood. CDR3 loop: CASSLAVGLAEYEQYF. CDR3 nucleotide sequence: TGCGCCAGCAGCTTGGCAGTAGGACTAGCGGAATACGAGCAGTACTTC.